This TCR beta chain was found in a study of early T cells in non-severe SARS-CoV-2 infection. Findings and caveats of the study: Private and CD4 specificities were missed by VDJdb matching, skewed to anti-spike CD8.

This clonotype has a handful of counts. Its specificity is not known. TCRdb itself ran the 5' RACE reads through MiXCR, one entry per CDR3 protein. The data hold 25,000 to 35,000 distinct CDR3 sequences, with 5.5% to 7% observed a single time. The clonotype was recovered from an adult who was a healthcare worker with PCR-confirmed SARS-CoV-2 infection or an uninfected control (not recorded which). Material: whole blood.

This chain's CDR3 is CASSYPGTEGYTF. DNA for the CDR3: TGTGCCAGCAGTTACCCCGGGACGGAAGGCTACACCTTC. The chain links TRBV6-5 to TRBJ1-2; tentative D call: TRBD1 (5 bases). This CDR3 has 13 residues. The germline V gene has CDR1 MNHEY and CDR2 SVGAGI. The V and J ends lost 2 bases and 8 bases respectively, with 12 bases between them.